The following is a T cell receptor (beta chain) sequence with its context. Its specificity is unknown. Multiplex touch-down PCR amplified TRB using TRB-A and TRB-B pools in one tube. TCRdb processed the multiplex PCR reads again and assigns one entry to each CDR3 protein, with no DNA. This listing includes about 6,400 distinct CDR3 sequences. The CDR3 extends over 19 amino acids. CDR1 SGHKS and CDR2 YYEKEE come from the germline V gene (reference sequence). This entry belongs to a study of T cell clusters in autoimmune cytopenias. Study details: The median distinct TRB clonotype count was a few thousand per sample, from a median roughly 55,000 reads. Study outcomes and limitations: TRB repertoire shifts in secondary cytopenia and chronic lymphocytic leukemia mostly reflected lymphoma, not autoimmunity.

Approximately 36,000 genome equivalents of blood DNA were amplified for TRB. The sample also formed part of further work on T cell repertoires in aging, cancer and after chemotherapy. That work adds: Over several months to years, re-sampled healthy donor repertoires clearly shared clones. Compared with age-matched healthy donors, untreated hematological or solid cancer patients showed higher blood TCR clonality.

This receptor was obtained from a human donor in good health. The chain is built from TRBV5-5 and TRBJ2-3; TCRdb's D call of TRBD2 is untestable without DNA. Material for sequencing was peripheral blood. The CDR3 reads CASSFSTGVGRVRTDTQYF.